Each of the 9 T cell receptor beta chains below was sequenced from the same sample in a study of cytomegalovirus exposure and HLA in healthy donors (dated by TCRdb to between 2016 and 2019). Library preparation employed the immunoSEQ multiplex PCR assay. For the multiplex PCR, a mixture combining 60 forward primers for TCR Vbeta segments and 13 reverse primers for TCR Jbeta segments was used. TCRdb obtained this table from immuneACCESS and retained in-frame rearrangements with V and J assigned. These tables miss some clones; where compared with another copy, unresolved V genes account for less than half of the shortfall, and the remainder is unexplained. The sample includes around 200,000 clones, with less than 90% observed a single time. Roughly 1.6% of the sample comes from the top ten. The source material was PBMCs. Source of these receptors: a man aged 45-65 years in good health and CMV-seronegative.

The V and J genes are TRBV19 and TRBJ1-5; D perhaps matches TRBD1 (5 bases). Deletions cut 9 bases from V and 4 bases from J, with 10 bases between. Germline CDR1 LNHDA, CDR2 SQIVND (reference sequence). This CDR3 comprises 12 residues. The CDR3 is CASSRGNQPQHF. The CDR3 DNA sequence: TGTGCCAGCAGCCGGGGGAATCAGCCCCAGCATTTT.

CDR3 nucleotide sequence: TGTGCCAGCAAGGTCAGGGGGGATCTGGCTGCCAAAAACATTCAGTACTTC. The encoded protein is CASKVRGDLAAKNIQYF. The chain has TRBV2 and TRBJ2-4, with D possibly TRBD1 on 7 matching bases. The CDR3 loop spans 17 amino acids. Trimming removed 7 bases from V and 1 base from J, with 20 bases in between. Germline assignment: CDR1 SNHLY and CDR2 FYNNEI.

This clone occurred a few times. The gene calls are TRBV6-1 and TRBJ1-1, with D tentatively TRBD1 (6 bases). Germline V gene data show CDR1 as MNHNS and CDR2 as SASEGT. This CDR3 is 13 amino acids long. V lost 5 bases and J 6 bases, leaving 13 bases between the germline ends. CDR3 DNA: TGTGCCAGCAGTTCACAGGGTGGCGCTGAAGCTTTCTTT. Its protein is CASSSQGGAEAFF.

With regard to this clone: Other DNA variants within this sample encode the same CDR3. This rearrangement joins TRBV28 to TRBJ2-5; D not certain. The ends were cut back, 3 bases at V and 5 bases at J, with 4 bases in the middle. CDR1 MDHEN and CDR2 SYDVKM come from the germline V gene. The CDR3 contains 11 residues. CDR3 DNA: TGTGCCAGCAGTTTCAGGGAGACCCAGTACTTC. Amino acid sequence: CASSFRETQYF.

The gene calls are TRBV7-9 and TRBJ1-6; TRBD1 might be the D (6 bases). This CDR3 comprises 16 residues. Between the trimmed V and J ends, which lost 1 base and 7 bases, there was a span of 14 bases. From germline, CDR1 is SEHNR and CDR2 FQNEAQ (reference sequence). The CDR3 sequence is CASSLGRGQQNSPLHF. CDR3 DNA: TGTGCCAGCAGCTTAGGGCGCGGACAGCAAAATTCACCCCTCCACTTT. Combining the CDR3 with reference TRBV7-9 and TRBJ1-6 gives the whole variable domain DTGVSQNPRHKITKRGQNVTFRCDPISEHNRLYWYRQTLGQGPEFLTYFQNEAQLEKSRLLSDRFSAERPKGSFSTLEIQRTEQGDSAMYLCASSLGRGQQNSPLHFGNGTRLTVT.

The chain combines TRBV28 with TRBJ1-1; the match to TRBD1 covers 8 bases. Germline values: CDR1 MDHEN, CDR2 SYDVKM. This CDR3 region has 13 residues. Trimming removed 7 bases from V and 7 bases from J; junction bases left unmatched: 8. The CDR3 protein is CASIQQGGLEAFF. CDR3 DNA sequence: TGTGCCAGCATCCAACAGGGGGGGCTTGAAGCTTTCTTT.

This clone has a handful of counts. This chain uses TRBV7-8 with TRBJ2-7; no definite D call. The V end was cut by 0 bases, the J end by 7 bases, with 10 bases between. There are 13 residues in the CDR3. The germline V gene has CDR1 SGHVS and CDR2 FQNEAQ. For the CDR3, the DNA is TGTGCCAGCAGCTTAGCGCTGACTCGTGAGCAGTACTTC. It is translated as CASSLALTREQYF.

The rearrangement joins TRBV2 to TRBJ1-1, with 9 bases fitting TRBD1. Germline CDR1 SNHLY, CDR2 FYNNEI. The CDR3 runs to 17 residues. V dropped 5 bases and J dropped 0; count of bases not matched to a gene: 10. CDR3 amino acids: CASSRQGVGSMNTEAFF. The CDR3 nucleotides are TGTGCCAGCAGTCGACAGGGGGTAGGTTCAATGAACACTGAAGCTTTCTTT.

The rearrangement joins TRBV7-8 to TRBJ2-3; 8 bases agree with TRBD2. The germline CDR1 and CDR2 sequences are SGHVS and FQNEAQ. This CDR3 region has 16 residues. The V and J ends lost 1 base and 4 bases, in that order; junction bases with no gene match: 7. CDR3 nucleotides: TGTGCCAGCAGCTTAGATAGCGCGGGAGGAGCAGATACGCAGTATTTT. Translated, it gives CASSLDSAGGADTQYF.